This is a list of T cell receptor beta chains from one sample in a study of T cells after yellow fever vaccination. TCRdb independently ran MiXCR on the 5' RACE reads; one entry per CDR3 protein. The table includes a few hundred thousand distinct CDR3 sequences, roughly 6.2% detected once. This material consisted of PBMCs, taken 5 days after the yellow fever booster vaccination. These receptors originate from a man under 40 who received the YFV17D yellow fever vaccine. Each CDR3 is given with its conserved first and last residue. A D gene is named only where the DNA matches it firmly. The size field is filled for only some rows; it gives once, few, many or a size class.

TRBV5-1	.	14	.	TRBJ2-3	CASSLIVGTDTQYF	TGCGCCAGCAGCTTGATTGTCGGAACAGATACGCAGTATTTT
TRBV5-4	.	16	TRBD2	TRBJ2-1	CASSLGAGERFNEQFF	TGTGCCAGCAGCTTGGGAGCGGGAGAACGTTTTAATGAGCAGTTCTTC
TRBV5-5	many	16	TRBD2	TRBJ2-6	CASSLEGGAGANVLTF	TGTGCCAGCAGCTTGGAGGGAGGGGCTGGGGCCAACGTCCTGACTTTC
TRBV6-1	many	14	.	TRBJ2-5	CASRTQGGQETQYF	TGTGCCAGCAGAACCCAGGGTGGCCAAGAGACCCAGTACTTC
TRBV7-2	many	17	TRBD2	TRBJ2-3	CASSLQGGRAKTDTQYF	TGTGCCAGCAGCTTACAAGGCGGGAGGGCCAAGACAGATACGCAGTATTTT
TRBV6-2/TRBV6-3	.	12	.	TRBJ2-7	CASSLSRNEQYF	TGTGCCAGCAGCTTAAGCAGAAACGAGCAGTACTTC
TRBV12-3/TRBV12-4	few	15	.	TRBJ1-2	CASSSATGGFSGYTF	TGTGCCAGCAGCTCCGCTACCGGTGGTTTCTCTGGCTACACCTTC
TRBV7-8	many	14	.	TRBJ2-2	CASSLARVTGELFF	TGTGCCAGCAGCTTAGCCCGGGTCACCGGGGAGCTGTTTTTT
TRBV20-1	few	13	.	TRBJ2-3	CSAPRESTDTQYF	TGCAGTGCTCCCCGGGAGAGCACAGATACGCAGTATTTT
TRBV10-2	many	11	.	TRBJ2-5	CASSAVETQYF	TGCGCCAGCAGTGCTGTGGAGACCCAGTACTTC
TRBV7-2	.	16	.	TRBJ2-5	CASSLAGRSNGETQYF	TGTGCCAGCAGCTTAGCGGGTCGGAGCAACGGAGAGACCCAGTACTTC
TRBV20-1	few	12	.	TRBJ1-5	CSATPRGQPQHF	TGCAGTGCTACACCTCGGGGACAGCCCCAGCATTTT
TRBV7-2	many	15	TRBD2	TRBJ2-7	CASSPRLAGFYEQYF	TGTGCCAGCAGTCCAAGGCTAGCGGGGTTCTACGAGCAGTACTTC
TRBV4-3	few	18	.	TRBJ2-1	CASSQVEGKGSRLQEQFF	TGCGCCAGCAGCCAAGTCGAGGGGAAAGGGAGTCGCCTCCAAGAGCAGTTCTTC
TRBV6-5	.	12	.	TRBJ1-1	CASSYGQREAFF	TGTGCCAGCAGTTACGGGCAACGTGAAGCTTTCTTT
TRBV5-6	few	13	TRBD1	TRBJ1-2	CASSLSGQLRLTF	TGTGCCAGCAGCCTCTCGGGACAGCTTCGACTCACCTTC
TRBV5-1	many	15	TRBD2	TRBJ2-5	CASSPGLAIQETQYF	TGCGCCAGCAGCCCGGGACTAGCGATCCAAGAGACCCAGTACTTC
TRBV4-3	many	15	TRBD2	TRBJ2-1	CASSSVRLAGVEQFF	TGCGCCAGCAGCTCCGTCCGGCTAGCGGGAGTTGAGCAGTTCTTC
TRBV18	few	17	.	TRBJ2-6	CASSPPGLFEGANVLTF	TGTGCCAGCTCACCACCGGGACTGTTCGAAGGGGCCAACGTCCTGACTTTC
TRBV5-1	many	16	TRBD2	TRBJ2-7	CASSLAGTSGIYEQYF	TGCGCCAGCAGCTTGGCCGGGACTAGCGGGATATACGAGCAGTACTTC
TRBV9	few	12	.	TRBJ2-7	CASSVNNGQIRF	TGTGCCAGCAGCGTTAACAATGGGCAAATTCGATTC
TRBV24-1	many	14	.	TRBJ2-3	CATSDSGSTDTQYF	TGTGCCACCAGTGATTCCGGCTCCACAGATACGCAGTATTTT
TRBV7-2	many	14	TRBD2	TRBJ2-7	CASSRGLRSYEQYF	TGTGCCAGCAGCCGGGGACTAAGATCCTACGAGCAGTACTTC
TRBV6-2/TRBV6-3	.	15	TRBD2	TRBJ2-1	CASSPTSPAYNEQFF	TGTGCCAGCAGCCCGACTAGCCCTGCCTACAATGAGCAGTTCTTC
TRBV4-3	.	15	TRBD2	TRBJ2-1	CASRVSGSEESEQFF	TGCGCCAGCAGGGTTAGCGGGAGTGAGGAGAGTGAGCAGTTCTTC
TRBV6-2/TRBV6-3	.	10	TRBD2	TRBJ2-1	CASYGTSCVF	TGTGCCAGTTACGGGACTAGCTGTGTCTTC
TRBV27	many	14	.	TRBJ1-5	CASSLVSSQQPQHF	TGTGCCAGCAGTCTGGTTAGCTCTCAACAGCCCCAGCATTTT
TRBV6-5	few	15	.	TRBJ1-2	CASSYRRGMSSGYTF	TGTGCCAGCAGTTACAGGCGGGGGATGTCGTCTGGCTACACCTTC
TRBV11-2	few	15	.	TRBJ1-1	CASTERDGVNTEAFF	TGTGCCAGCACCGAACGGGACGGAGTGAACACTGAAGCTTTCTTT
TRBV19	.	13	TRBD1	TRBJ2-7	CASSRQGANEQYF	TGTGCCAGTAGTAGACAGGGGGCTAACGAGCAGTACTTC
TRBV5-6	many	16	TRBD2	TRBJ2-2	CASSYVAGLGTGELFF	TGTGCCAGCAGCTATGTAGCGGGACTCGGCACCGGGGAGCTGTTTTTT
TRBV29-1	many	10	.	TRBJ2-1	CSVGENEQFF	TGCAGCGTAGGCGAGAATGAGCAGTTCTTC
TRBV20-1	many	13	.	TRBJ2-7	CSPPTGLSYEQYF	TGCAGCCCCCCGACAGGACTTTCATACGAGCAGTACTTC
TRBV20-1	many	16	TRBD1	TRBJ2-2	CSARDPRTGPNGELFF	TGCAGTGCTAGAGATCCTCGGACAGGCCCGAACGGGGAGCTGTTTTTT
TRBV7-2	few	14	TRBD2	TRBJ2-5	CASSFNPSGSAQYF	TGTGCCAGCAGCTTTAATCCGAGCGGGAGTGCCCAGTACTTC
TRBV29-1	few	14	TRBD1	TRBJ1-2	CSVNSGTGSSGYTF	TGCAGCGTGAACTCCGGGACAGGGTCGAGTGGCTACACCTTC
TRBV28	few	12	.	TRBJ1-1	CAITGPRTEAFF	TGTGCCATCACAGGTCCGAGGACTGAAGCTTTCTTT
TRBV7-9	many	13	.	TRBJ2-3	CASSLAGPDTQYF	TGTGCCAGCAGCTTAGCGGGACCAGATACGCAGTATTTT
TRBV5-4	few	16	TRBD2	TRBJ2-7	CASSLEETSGNSEQYF	TGTGCCAGCAGCTTGGAAGAGACTAGCGGGAACAGCGAGCAGTACTTC
TRBV3-1	many	14	.	TRBJ2-2	CASSQGRNTGELFF	TGTGCCAGCAGCCAAGGTCGAAACACCGGGGAGCTGTTTTTT
TRBV12-3/TRBV12-4	many	12	.	TRBJ2-7	CASSLGAYEQYF	TGTGCCAGCAGTTTAGGCGCCTACGAGCAGTACTTC
TRBV2	.	13	TRBD1	TRBJ1-1	CASKGRGRTEAFF	TGTGCCAGCAAGGGAAGGGGGCGCACTGAAGCTTTCTTT
TRBV9	few	13	.	TRBJ1-1	CASSGPGGTEAFF	TGTGCCAGCAGCGGCCCGGGGGGCACTGAAGCTTTCTTT
TRBV10-2	many	15	.	TRBJ2-4	CASSEPGHGRNIQYF	TGCGCCAGCAGTGAGCCGGGGCACGGGCGAAACATTCAGTACTTC
TRBV20-1	.	16	TRBD2	TRBJ2-5	CSARDLGGIGPETQYF	TGCAGTGCTAGAGATCTGGGGGGGATAGGGCCGGAGACCCAGTACTTC
TRBV20-1	few	14	.	TRBJ2-1	CSARGVDTYNEQFF	TGCAGTGCTAGAGGAGTGGATACCTACAATGAGCAGTTCTTC
TRBV3-1	few	18	.	TRBJ2-7	CASSQEPPLVGGSYEQYF	TGTGCCAGCAGCCAAGAACCCCCCCTGGTCGGGGGCTCCTACGAGCAGTACTTC
TRBV6-5	many	18	TRBD2	TRBJ2-7	CASSYLASGTGARYEQYF	TGTGCCAGCAGTTACCTAGCTAGCGGGACTGGGGCCCGATACGAGCAGTACTTC
TRBV20-1	few	15	TRBD2	TRBJ2-7	CSARDRGTSGYEQYF	TGCAGTGCTAGAGATAGGGGGACTAGCGGCTACGAGCAGTACTTC
TRBV29-1	few	14	.	TRBJ1-5	CSVVTGSSNQPQHF	TGCAGCGTTGTCACAGGGTCTTCCAATCAGCCCCAGCATTTT
TRBV12-3/TRBV12-4	many	16	.	TRBJ2-4	CASSFTEGRAKNIQYF	TGTGCCAGCAGTTTTACGGAGGGCCGAGCCAAAAACATTCAGTACTTC
TRBV7-2	many	14	.	TRBJ2-5	CASSRYGGGETQYF	TGTGCCAGCAGCCGGTACGGAGGGGGAGAGACCCAGTACTTC
TRBV6-5	.	18	TRBD2	TRBJ2-1	CASSYSPLLAGGYNEQFF	TGTGCCAGCAGTTACTCCCCTTTACTAGCGGGAGGCTACAATGAGCAGTTCTTC
TRBV20-1	.	15	TRBD2	TRBJ2-2	CSARGGRAGTGELFF	TGCAGTGCTAGAGGAGGGAGGGCCGGCACCGGGGAGCTGTTTTTT
TRBV6-2/TRBV6-3	few	16	TRBD1	TRBJ2-7	CASSRQGVRLPYEQYF	TGTGCCAGCAGCCGACAGGGGGTACGCCTCCCCTACGAGCAGTACTTC
TRBV9	.	17	.	TRBJ2-6	CASSVEALGAGANVLTF	TGTGCCAGCAGCGTAGAGGCACTGGGGGCTGGGGCCAACGTCCTGACTTTC
TRBV4-3	few	16	.	TRBJ2-1	CASSQGSLSTYNEQFF	TGCGCCAGCAGCCAAGGTAGTCTGTCGACCTACAATGAGCAGTTCTTC
TRBV7-2	few	16	TRBD2	TRBJ2-3	CASSLRGALLPDTQYF	TGTGCCAGCAGCTTGCGGGGGGCCCTCCTCCCAGATACGCAGTATTTT
TRBV10-3	few	16	TRBD2	TRBJ2-2	CAIRKWTSGNTGELFF	TGTGCCATCAGGAAGTGGACTAGCGGGAACACCGGGGAGCTGTTTTTT